This TCR beta chain was sequenced for a study of metastatic and nonmetastatic thyroid tumors. Study context: Repertoires were compared across blood and tumor or nodule tissue from malignant and benign thyroid patients.

Broader study findings: Reportedly, malignant thyroid tumors had significantly higher TCR beta diversity than benign nodules, in blood and tumor.

Germline values: CDR1 KGHSH, CDR2 LQKENI. Trimming shortened V by 2 bases and J by 10 bases, and 14 bases separated the two germline ends. This CDR3 has 13 amino acids. Per the study methods: Using the CDR3 differences seen across clinicopathological groups, the authors built a distant-metastasis classifier for papillary thyroid cancer, which was meant to discriminate distant-metastatic patients. TCRdb reassembled clones from the PCR reads with MiXCR. TCRdb, rather than the study authors, made the V and J calls. The sample records 2,000 to 2,500 clones, 9.5% to 12% being singletons. Nobody among the patients had been given any treatment before thyroid surgery. This clone was counted at least ten times. What it binds is not known. A much larger clone differs from this one at a single base, so this may be a read error. Lacking the conserved final phenylalanine or tryptophan, this CDR3 likely reflects a read error.

The receptor's source is a female donor with papillary thyroid cancer or a benign thyroid nodule (not recorded which). Some clones in this sample may be carry-over from other donors' samples. The specimen sequenced was tumor tissue. The rearrangement joins TRBV18 to TRBJ1-2; D call uncertain. The CDR3 DNA reads TGTGCCAGCTCACCAGAAGGGAAATCGTCCTACACCCTC. This gives the protein CASSPEGKSSYTL.